This T cell receptor beta chain derives from a study of identical twins. Every one of the donors was a healthy Caucasian. MiXCR, applied by TCRdb to the 5' RACE reads, yields one record per CDR3 protein. The sample holds around 1.7 million distinct CDR3 sequences; about 32% are singletons and the top ten take around 0.3%. The V and J ends lost 6 bases and 9 bases respectively, with 10 bases between them. CDR3 length equals 11 residues. The germline V gene has CDR1 LGHDT and CDR2 YNNKEL (reference sequence). As concerns this clonotype: As yet, its antigen is unknown.

Whole-study findings and limits: Within monozygotic twins, out-of-frame TCR alpha sharing was underestimated by the models.

The rearrangement joins TRBV3-1 to TRBJ2-3; either TRBD1 or TRBD2 may fit D (5 bases each). Sequencing was performed on cord blood. This receptor was taken from a newborn girl in good health. The CDR3 sequence is CASRGVGTQYF. The DNA of the CDR3 is TGTGCCAGCAGGGGGGTGGGGACGCAGTATTTT.